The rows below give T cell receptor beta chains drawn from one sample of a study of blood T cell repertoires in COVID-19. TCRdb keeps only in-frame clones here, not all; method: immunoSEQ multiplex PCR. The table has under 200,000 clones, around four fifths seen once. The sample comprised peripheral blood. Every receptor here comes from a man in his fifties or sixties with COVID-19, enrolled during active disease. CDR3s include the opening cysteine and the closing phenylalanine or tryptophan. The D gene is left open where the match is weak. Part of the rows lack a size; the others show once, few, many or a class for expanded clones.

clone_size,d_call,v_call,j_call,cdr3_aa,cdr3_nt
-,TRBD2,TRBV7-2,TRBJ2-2,CATGRADTGELFF,TGTGCCACCGGGAGGGCGGACACCGGGGAGCTGTTTTTT
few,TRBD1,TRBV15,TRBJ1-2,CATSNYRGDGYTF,TGTGCCACCAGCAACTACAGGGGGGATGGCTACACCTTC
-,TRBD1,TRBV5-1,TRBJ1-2,CASSRQGADGYTF,TGCGCCAGCTCCCGGCAGGGGGCAGATGGCTACACCTTC
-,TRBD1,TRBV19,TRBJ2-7,CASSNRGSADEQYF,TGTGCCAGTAGTAACAGGGGATCGGCGGACGAGCAGTACTTC
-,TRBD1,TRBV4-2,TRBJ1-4,CASSQADREAEKLFF,TGTGCCAGCAGCCAAGCTGACAGGGAGGCTGAAAAACTGTTTTTT
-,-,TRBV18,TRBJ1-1,CASSPRAENTEAFF,TGTGCCAGCTCACCCAGGGCGGAGAACACTGAAGCTTTCTTT
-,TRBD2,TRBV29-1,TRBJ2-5,CSGRTGGETQYF,TGCAGCGGGCGGACGGGGGGGGAGACCCAGTACTTC
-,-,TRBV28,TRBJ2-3,CASSFRSGSDTQYF,TGTGCCAGCAGTTTCCGGAGCGGTTCAGATACGCAGTATTTT
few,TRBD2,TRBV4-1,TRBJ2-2,CASSQPGLAGGFFKDTGELFF,TGCGCCAGCAGCCAACCCGGACTAGCGGGAGGTTTTTTTAAAGACACCGGGGAGCTGTTTTTT
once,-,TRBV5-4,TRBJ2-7,CASSLIGTDTYEQYF,TGTGCCAGCAGCTTGATAGGGACTGATACCTACGAGCAGTACTTC
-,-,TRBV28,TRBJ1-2,CASSLRGTGGYTF,TGTGCCAGCAGTTTGCGGGGGACCGGGGGCTACACCTTC
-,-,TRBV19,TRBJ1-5,CASSITPTDNQPQHF,TGTGCCAGTAGTATAACCCCGACAGACAATCAGCCCCAGCATTTT
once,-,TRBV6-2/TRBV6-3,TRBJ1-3,CASSLADRVTGNTIYF,TGTGCCAGCAGTCTGGCCGACCGGGTGACGGGAAACACCATATATTTT
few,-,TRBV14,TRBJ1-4,CASSQPQGSNEKLFF,TGTGCCAGCAGCCAACCGCAGGGGTCTAATGAAAAACTGTTTTTT
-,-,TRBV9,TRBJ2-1,CASSVSLAEQFF,TGTGCCAGCAGCGTAAGCTTAGCGGAGCAGTTCTTC
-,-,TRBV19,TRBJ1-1,CASSATPGGTEAFF,TGTGCCAGTAGTGCTACTCCCGGAGGGACTGAAGCTTTCTTT
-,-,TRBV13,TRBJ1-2,CASSSSTVNYGYTF,TGTGCCAGCAGCTCCTCGACAGTAAACTATGGCTACACCTTC
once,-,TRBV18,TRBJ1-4,CASSPRQTNEKLFF,TGTGCCAGCTCACCAAGACAAACTAATGAAAAACTGTTTTTT
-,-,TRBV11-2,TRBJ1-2,CASGHGYGYTF,TGTGCCAGCGGCCACGGGTATGGCTACACCTTC
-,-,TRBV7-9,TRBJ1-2,CASSLDLTPYGYTF,TGTGCCAGCAGCTTAGATCTAACTCCCTATGGCTACACCTTC
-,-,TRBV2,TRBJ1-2,CASSEAGQSAGGYTF,TGTGCCAGCAGTGAAGCAGGACAGTCGGCGGGTGGCTACACCTTC
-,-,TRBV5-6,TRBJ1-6,CASSLGQGNSPLHF,TGTGCCAGCAGCTTGGGCCAGGGAAATTCACCCCTCCACTTT
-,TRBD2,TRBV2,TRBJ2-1,CASSAGLAASYNEQFF,TGTGCCAGCAGTGCGGGACTAGCGGCCTCCTACAATGAGCAGTTCTTC
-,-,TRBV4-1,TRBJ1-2,CASSRGSAGKGYTF,TGCGCCAGCAGCCGGGGATCAGCAGGGAAGGGCTACACCTTC
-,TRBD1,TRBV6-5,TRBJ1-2,CASSYSGTGNGYTF,TGTGCCAGCAGTTACTCGGGGACAGGGAATGGCTACACCTTC
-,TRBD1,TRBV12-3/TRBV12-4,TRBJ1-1,CASSLRGATEAFF,TGTGCCAGCAGCCTCAGGGGGGCCACTGAAGCTTTCTTT
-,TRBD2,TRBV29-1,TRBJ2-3,CSVPDQQLAATDTQYF,TGCAGCGTTCCGGACCAACAACTAGCGGCCACAGATACGCAGTATTTT
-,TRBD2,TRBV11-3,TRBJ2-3,CASSLGLATDTQYF,TGTGCCAGCAGCCTCGGACTAGCTACAGATACGCAGTATTTT
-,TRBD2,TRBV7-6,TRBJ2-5,CASSPGLAGGGETQYF,TGTGCCAGCAGCCCGGGACTAGCGGGAGGAGGGGAGACCCAGTACTTC
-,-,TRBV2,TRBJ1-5,CASSAGWGNQPQHF,TGTGCCAGCAGTGCGGGATGGGGCAATCAGCCCCAGCATTTT
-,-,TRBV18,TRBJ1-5,CASSPDIQRNQPQHF,TGTGCCAGCTCACCAGATATACAGAGAAATCAGCCCCAGCATTTT
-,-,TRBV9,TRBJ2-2,CASSPQIQGSGELFF,TGTGCCAGCAGCCCCCAGATCCAGGGGTCCGGGGAGCTGTTTTTT
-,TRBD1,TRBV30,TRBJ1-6,CACSGGQAYNSPLHF,TGTGCCTGTTCCGGCGGACAGGCCTATAATTCACCCCTCCACTTT
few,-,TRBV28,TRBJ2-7,CASVDRTGTYEQYF,TGTGCCAGCGTCGACAGAACTGGTACCTACGAGCAGTACTTC
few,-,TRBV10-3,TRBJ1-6,CAISEQGPAYNSPLHF,TGTGCCATCAGTGAACAGGGCCCTGCTTATAATTCACCCCTCCACTTT